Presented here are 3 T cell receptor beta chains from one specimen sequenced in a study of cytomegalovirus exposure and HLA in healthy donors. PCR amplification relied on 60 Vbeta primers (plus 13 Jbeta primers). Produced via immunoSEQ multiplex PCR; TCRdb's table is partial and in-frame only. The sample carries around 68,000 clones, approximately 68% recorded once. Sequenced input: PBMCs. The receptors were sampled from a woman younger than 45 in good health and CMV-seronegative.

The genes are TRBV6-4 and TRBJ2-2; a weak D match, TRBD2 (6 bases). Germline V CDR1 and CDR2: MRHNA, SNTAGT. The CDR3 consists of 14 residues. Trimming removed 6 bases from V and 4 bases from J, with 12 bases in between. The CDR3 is CASSRISGTGELFF. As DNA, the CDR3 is TGTGCCAGCAGCCGGATTAGCGGCACCGGGGAGCTGTTTTTT.

This chain's CDR3 is CASSLGQGSYEQYF. As DNA, the CDR3 is TGTGCCAGCAGCCTTGGACAGGGTAGCTACGAGCAGTACTTC. The V call is TRBV28, the J call TRBJ2-7, with 8 bases lining up with TRBD1. Looked up from germline, CDR1 is MDHEN and CDR2 is SYDVKM. The CDR3 is 14 amino acids. Trimming removed 6 bases from V and 3 bases from J; junction bases left unmatched: 7.

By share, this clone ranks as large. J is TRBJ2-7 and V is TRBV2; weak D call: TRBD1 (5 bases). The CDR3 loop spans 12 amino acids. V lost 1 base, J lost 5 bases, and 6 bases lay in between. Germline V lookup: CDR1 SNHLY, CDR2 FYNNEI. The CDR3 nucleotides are TGTGCCAGCAGTGAAGAGGGGAACGAGCAGTACTTC. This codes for CASSEEGNEQYF.